Reported below is one TCR beta chain. No antigen is known for it. Base-call qualities are not available, and no considerably larger clone is one nucleotide away. One collaborating source in Seattle enrolled patients while the patients were actively infected and followed the patients over time throughout the course of disease. Collaborating institutions collected whole blood in K2EDTA tubes following their own protocols. For TCRbeta analysis, collaborators shipped samples as frozen whole blood, isolated PBMCs, or DNA extracted from either of those sample types. This record comes from a study of blood T cell repertoires in COVID-19 (dated by TCRdb to about 2020). Turning to the overall study: Samples from collaborators originated in the United States, Italy and Spain and spanned both the acute and convalescent phases of COVID-19. The prospective study material was composed of cDNA or gDNA derived from T cells, B-cell-depleted T cells, or PBMCs. The dataset comprised deeply sampled blood TCRbeta repertoires from subjects exposed to, actively infected with, or recovered from COVID-19. A freely available public database, intended as a resource for researchers studying the immune response to SARS-CoV-2, is where the repertoires were released. Samples were obtained from the ongoing ImmuneRACE study (first 160 participants) and from over 1,000 subjects provided by 6 global collaborators. Nearly every sample came with metadata listing a de-identified subject ID, COVID-19 status, age in years and sex. Where available, HLA class I and class II types were obtained from metadata supplied by the sample provider rather than from assay-based typing.

The paper's findings and limits, for the study overall: Clinical and demographic metadata were provided uncurated, with the amount varying by source and participant.

CDR1 SGHAT and CDR2 FQNNGV were looked up in the germline V gene. The CDR3 measures 12 amino acids from cysteine to phenylalanine. The CDR3 DNA has 36 bases and is translated from base 1. Relative to germline, V is 4 bases shorter and J is 8 bases shorter, with 11 bases between their ends. TCRbeta CDR3 regions were amplified from genomic DNA by means of the immunoSEQ Assay, a bias-controlled multiplex PCR. Processing in the source paper ran as follows. Nucleated cell counts per sample were estimated from amplification of reference gene primers within the assay. Sequence reads were collapsed and filtered to measure the absolute abundance of every unique TCRbeta CDR3 rearrangement. For each sample, productive Simpson clonality was calculated as the square root of Simpson's diversity index across productive rearrangements. TCRdb took over this immuneACCESS table, retaining in-frame rearrangements with V and J assigned. Such tables are incomplete; in checked studies, under half of the missing clones stem from an unresolved V gene, and the remainder is unexplained. The V and J calls and clone size come from that table; D and trimming were worked out from the DNA. The sample profile shows approximately 300,000 clones; approximately 90% of them were found once. The ten largest clones represent over 5% of the sample.

This receptor chain uses TRBV11-2 and TRBJ1-1, with the D gene uncertain. This receptor was obtained from a woman aged 45-65 years with COVID-19, enrolled during active disease. The sample taken for sequencing was peripheral blood. The CDR3 amino acid sequence is: CASSSHSEEAFF. The nucleotide sequence is given as TGTGCCAGCAGCTCCCACAGTGAGGAAGCTTTCTTT.